The T cell receptor beta chain under discussion was sequenced for a study of blood T cell repertoires in COVID-19. Looking at the study overall: Some COVID-19 samples were acute and others convalescent; all came from the United States, Italy and Spain. PBMCs, B-cell-depleted T cells, or T cells provided the cDNA or gDNA that made up the material.

Only one count was recorded for this clone. In the original workflow: Quantification of nucleated cells was approximated via reference gene primer amplification. Sequenced by immunoSEQ multiplex PCR; TCRdb stores in-frame clones only, minus some. D and trimming were read from the DNA, whereas the V and J calls and clone size are those reported in that table. The data contain about 220,000 clones, approximately 80% of them singletons. The sequence came from a human donor in a cohort sampled during active COVID-19. The sample was peripheral blood.

The CDR3 reads CASSPRLADDNEQFF. For the CDR3, the DNA is TGTGCCAGCTCACCACGCCTAGCGGACGACAATGAGCAGTTCTTC. This rearrangement joins TRBV18 to TRBJ2-1; 7 bases are shared with TRBD2. With V trimmed by 1 base and J by 5 bases, 5 bases remained unmatched. The CDR3 contains 15 residues. CDR1 and CDR2 (germline): KGHSH, LQKENI.